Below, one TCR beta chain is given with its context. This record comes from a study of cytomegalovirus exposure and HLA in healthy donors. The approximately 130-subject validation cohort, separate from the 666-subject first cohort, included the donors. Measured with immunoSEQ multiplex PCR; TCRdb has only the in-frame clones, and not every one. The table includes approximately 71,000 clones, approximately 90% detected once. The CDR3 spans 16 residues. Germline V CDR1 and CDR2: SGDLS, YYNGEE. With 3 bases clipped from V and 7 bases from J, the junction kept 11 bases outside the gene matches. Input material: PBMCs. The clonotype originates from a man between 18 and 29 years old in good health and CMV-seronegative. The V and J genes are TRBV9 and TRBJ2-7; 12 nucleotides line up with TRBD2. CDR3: CASSARTSGTAGEQYF. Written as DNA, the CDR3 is TGTGCCAGCAGCGCCCGGACTAGCGGGACCGCCGGGGAGCAGTACTTC.